This T cell receptor beta chain was obtained from a study of shared clonotypes between healthy human individuals. TCRdb keeps only in-frame clones here, not all; method: immunoSEQ multiplex PCR. The table records 550,000 to 600,000 clones, roughly 79% of them present only once. Germline CDR1 reads SGHNT; CDR2 reads YYREEE (reference sequence). With 4 bases clipped from V and 2 bases from J, the junction kept 9 bases outside the gene matches. This CDR3 region has 16 residues. The gene calls are TRBV5-4 and TRBJ1-3; 7 nucleotides line up with TRBD1. The clonotype comes from a woman aged 35 to 49 in good health. Some clones in this sample may be carry-over from other donors' samples. Source material: PBMCs. CDR3 loop: CASSAGSGGPGNTIYF. CDR3 bases: TGTGCCAGCAGCGCTGGTTCAGGGGGACCTGGAAACACCATATATTTT.